The 5 T cell receptor beta chains listed next were all sequenced from one sample in a study of identical twins. Using its own MiXCR run on the 5' RACE reads, TCRdb lists one record per CDR3 protein. The data contain about 530,000 distinct CDR3 sequences, 13% to 15% of them singletons. The same data also went into a second study, on yellow fever vaccine responses in identical twins.

Sequencing was carried out using CD4+ T cells sorted from blood. These TCRs come from a young woman in good health.

This rearrangement joins TRBV27 to TRBJ1-3; maybe TRBD1 (5 bases). Germline loops: CDR1 MNHEY, CDR2 SMNVEV (reference sequence). Trimming left V 5 bases short and J 0 bases short, with 17 bases between. There are 17 residues in the CDR3. Here the CDR3 reads CASSRGAGPDSGNTIYF. The CDR3, as DNA: TGTGCCAGCAGTCGGGGAGCAGGGCCGGACTCTGGAAACACCATATATTTT.

In its sample, this clonotype was seen once. This chain links TRBV20-1 with TRBJ1-1, with D possibly matching TRBD1 (5 bases). V was shortened by 6 bases and J by 2 bases, with 13 bases between the two germline ends. CDR1 DFQATT and CDR2 SNEGSKA come from the germline V gene (reference sequence). The CDR3 covers 13 residues. The chain's CDR3 is CSARTGPNTEAFF. The DNA of the CDR3 is TGCAGTGCCCGTACGGGGCCTAACACTGAAGCTTTCTTT.

V and J are TRBV12-3 or TRBV12-4 and TRBJ2-7, with D perhaps matching TRBD2 (6 bases). V was pared by 1 base and J by 0 bases, with 10 bases between. CDR3 length: 15 residues. The CDR3 region has the DNA TGTGCCAGCAGTTTAGGGCTAGCGATCTCCTACGAGCAGTACTTC. Translating it yields CASSLGLAISYEQYF.

Only a few counts were recorded for this clonotype. The chain has TRBV10-2 and TRBJ2-1, with 12 bases that match TRBD2. Losses at the gene ends were 2 bases for V and 6 bases for J; bases not matched to a gene: 2. The CDR3 is 15 residues long. Per germline, CDR1 WSHSY and CDR2 SAAADI. The CDR3 DNA reads as TGCGCCAGCAGTGAGCAACTAGCGGGGGGCAATGAGCAGTTCTTC. Amino acids: CASSEQLAGGNEQFF.

This clonotype was detected only a few times. The chain links TRBV5-1 to TRBJ2-7; D is uncertain. The CDR3 spans 14 residues. Trimming took off 0 bases at V and 11 bases at J, with 18 bases between the two ends. Germline CDR1 SGHRS, CDR2 YFSETQ. The CDR3 nucleotides are TGCGCCAGCAGCTTGGAGGCCGGGCCCCGATTGGAGTACTTC. This codes for CASSLEAGPRLEYF.